The 31 T cell receptor beta chains in this list originate from one sample, sequenced in a study of CD4 and CD8 cells across lung adenocarcinoma regions. TCRdb re-analysed the PCR reads in MiXCR, keeping a single row per CDR3 protein. The sample has about 3,500 distinct CDR3 sequences, under 70% seen once. Sequenced: CD4+ T cells from the margin of a lung tumor. The receptors shown here come from a female donor with lung adenocarcinoma. The CD4 and CD8 labels of this study may be unreliable.

Judged by abundance, this clonotype is medium-sized (0.01 to 0.1%). This chain connects TRBV11-2 to TRBJ2-1; the D is unclear. This CDR3 contains 12 residues. Germline V gene sequence: CDR1 SGHAT, CDR2 FQNNGV. V shed 5 bases and J shed 6 bases, with 8 bases lying between them. The CDR3 DNA reads as TGTGCCAGCAGCCTAAGATCCAATGAGCAGTTCTTC. This sequence encodes CASSLRSNEQFF.

This clonotype appeared a few times. The rearrangement joins TRBV12-3 or TRBV12-4 to TRBJ2-5; 11 bases match TRBD2. V lost 5 bases to trimming and J lost 7 bases; unmatched junction nucleotides: 6. CDR3 size: 14 residues. CDR3 DNA sequence: TGTGCCAGCAGTCTCTCCGGGACTAGCGGGACCCAGTACTTC. It yields the protein CASSLSGTSGTQYF.

The sample holds a few counts of this clonotype. The chain uses TRBV7-2 and TRBJ2-3; 15 bases map to TRBD2. Germline trimming cut 5 bases from V and 4 bases from J; bases unmatched to any gene: 7. This CDR3 contains 17 residues. Germline loops: CDR1 SGHTA, CDR2 FQGNSA. CDR3 loop: CASSTGLAGGLADTQYF. CDR3 bases: TGTGCCAGCAGCACCGGACTAGCGGGAGGGTTGGCAGATACGCAGTATTTT.

The chain recombines TRBV12-3 or TRBV12-4 with TRBJ2-1, with TRBD2 matching 7 bases. This CDR3 has 14 residues. V dropped 4 bases and J dropped 6; count of bases not matched to a gene: 6. CDR3 in amino acids: CASSWMGGSNEQFF. The CDR3 nucleotides are TGTGCCAGCAGTTGGATGGGCGGGAGCAATGAGCAGTTCTTC.

This clonotype is large by share. The chain carries TRBV27 and TRBJ1-2; no clear D gene. Germline assignment: CDR1 MNHEY and CDR2 SMNVEV (reference sequence). The CDR3 is 13 amino acids. V lost 6 bases and J 1 base, leaving 9 bases between the germline ends. The DNA of the CDR3 is TGTGCCAGCAGCATAGAGGGTAACTATGGCTACACCTTC. Translation: CASSIEGNYGYTF.

CDR3 sequence reads: CASSARTGTGNSPLHF. The CDR3 DNA is TGTGCCAGCAGCGCGAGGACCGGGACAGGGAACTCACCCCTCCACTTT. This chain links TRBV14 with TRBJ1-6, with 9 bases lining up with TRBD1. Per the germline V gene, CDR1 is SGHDN and CDR2 is FVKESK. This CDR3 has 16 residues. J was trimmed by 10 bases and V by 5 bases; bases with no gene match: 12.

This chain joins TRBV10-1 and TRBJ2-2; D perhaps matches TRBD2 (6 bases). CDR1 WNHNN and CDR2 SYGVQD come from the germline V gene (reference sequence). The CDR3 is 12 residues long. V lost 7 bases, J lost 6 bases, and 9 bases lay in between. DNA for the CDR3: TGCGCCAGCAATGGAGGGGCCGGGGAGCTGTTTTTT. Translation: CASNGGAGELFF.

The rearrangement links TRBV6-1 to TRBJ1-4; D is uncertain. Deletions cut 4 bases from V and 2 bases from J, with 11 bases between. The CDR3 is 15 amino acids. CDR1 is MNHNS, CDR2 SASEGT, per germline. CDR3 DNA: TGTGCCAGCAGTGCTCACAGTTCCACTAATGAAAAACTGTTTTTT. Translated: CASSAHSSTNEKLFF.

This rearrangement joins TRBV11-2 to TRBJ2-1; 8 bases fit TRBD2. J lost 9 bases, V lost 5 bases, and 12 bases had no gene match. From germline, CDR1 is SGHAT and CDR2 FQNNGV. The CDR3 extends over 15 amino acids. The CDR3 is CASSVSSGSTGEQFF. Written as DNA, the CDR3 is TGTGCCAGCAGCGTTAGCAGCGGGAGTACGGGTGAGCAGTTCTTC. Full variable domain (missing parts from reference TRBV11-2 and TRBJ2-1): EAGVAQSPRYKIIEKRQSVAFWCNPISGHATLYWYQQILGQGPKLLIQFQNNGVVDDSQLPKDRFSAERLKGVDSTLKIQPAKLEDSAVYLCASSVSSGSTGEQFFGPGTRLTVL.

The rearrangement joins TRBV6-1 to TRBJ2-5, with 7 bases matching TRBD1. The DNA end favors TRBJ2-7, so the J call may be wrong. The CDR3 has 14 amino acids. Germline CDR1 MNHNS, CDR2 SASEGT. CDR3 bases: TGTGCCAGCAGAAAAGGACAGGCCCACTACGAGCAGTACTTC. Its translation: CASRKGQAHYEQYF.

The J gene is TRBJ1-3, the V gene TRBV6-1, with TRBD1 matching 8 bases. Germline lookup yields CDR1 MNHNS and CDR2 SASEGT. V was pared by 4 bases and J by 1 base, with 3 bases of the junction left unmatched. The CDR3 has 15 residues. The DNA for the CDR3 is TGTGCCAGCAGTGGGACAGGGATGTCTGGAAACACCATATATTTT. Protein sequence: CASSGTGMSGNTIYF.

The chain links TRBV7-6 to TRBJ2-7, with 9 bases identical to TRBD1. The junction had 10 bases not matched to a gene; V was cut back by 0 bases and J by 1 base. This CDR3 is 18 amino acids long. Germline V CDR1 and CDR2: SGHVS, FNYEAQ. CDR3 sequence reads: CASSLAGTGGLSSYEQYF. CDR3 bases: TGTGCCAGCAGCTTAGCAGGAACAGGGGGCCTCTCGTCCTACGAGCAGTACTTC.

This clonotype was counted once. This chain joins TRBV6-5 and TRBJ2-4; 8 nucleotides align to TRBD1. The J call is uncertain, as TRBJ2-1 better fits the DNA end. This CDR3 region has 14 residues. Germline V lookup: CDR1 MNHEY, CDR2 SVGAGI. The CDR3 sequence is CASSYPTGGNEQFF. The CDR3 region has the DNA TGTGCCAGCAGTTACCCAACAGGGGGCAATGAGCAGTTCTTC.

The chain couples TRBV6-1 to TRBJ2-6; 9 bases map to TRBD1. The assigned J gene may be wrong: the sequence end matches TRBJ2-1 better. Germline V lookup: CDR1 MNHNS, CDR2 SASEGT. The CDR3 is 16 residues long. The CDR3 here is CASSEAMGTGWNEQFF. CDR3 DNA sequence: TGTGCCAGCAGTGAAGCGATGGGGACAGGGTGGAATGAGCAGTTCTTC.

Written as DNA, the CDR3 is TGTGCCAGCAGTGATAGCGGGACGGTGAACACCGGGGAGCTGTTTTTT. Residues: CASSDSGTVNTGELFF. The V gene is TRBV6-1, the J gene TRBJ2-2; 8 positions agree with TRBD2. CDR3 length: 16 amino acids. CDR1 is MNHNS, CDR2 SASEGT, per germline. V lost 3 bases and J lost 1; bases outside the gene matches: 4.

This clonotype came up a few times. The chain carries TRBV6-5 and TRBJ2-1; D remains unclear. The germline V gene has CDR1 MNHEY and CDR2 SVGAGI. Trimming shortened V by 5 bases and J by 5 bases, and 13 bases separated the two germline ends. CDR3 size: 14 residues. The CDR3 DNA is TGTGCCAGCAGTAGCTCGAATCTCCACAATGAGCAGTTCTTC. Translated, it gives CASSSSNLHNEQFF.

V gene TRBV7-6 combines with J gene TRBJ2-5; D might be TRBD2 (5 bases). Germline assignment: CDR1 SGHVS and CDR2 FNYEAQ. The CDR3 contains 13 residues. V was shortened by 5 bases and J by 3 bases, with 10 bases between the two germline ends. The chain's CDR3 is CASSRERKETQYF. The CDR3 nucleotides are TGTGCCAGCAGCCGTGAGCGGAAAGAGACCCAGTACTTC.

This clonotype was seen more than once but under ten times. The chain has TRBV5-1 and TRBJ2-1; possibly TRBD2 for D (7 bases). The DNA end is a closer match to TRBJ2-7, so the J assignment may be wrong. This CDR3 region has 16 residues. Germline CDR1 is SGHRS and CDR2 is YFSETQ. The CDR3 nucleotides are TGCGCCAGCAGCTTGGTTTTAGGGGGGGTCCCCTACGAGCAGTACTTC. Encoded protein: CASSLVLGGVPYEQYF.

The gene calls are TRBV7-2 and TRBJ2-3; 8 bases are shared with TRBD1. The closer fit of TRBJ2-7 to the DNA end suggests the J call may be wrong. This CDR3 contains 13 residues. Germline CDR1 and CDR2: SGHTA and FQGNSA. The CDR3 sequence is CASSLTGGYEQYF. CDR3 coding DNA: TGTGCCAGCAGCTTAACAGGGGGATACGAGCAGTACTTC.

The chain recombines TRBV7-2 with TRBJ2-1, with 7 nucleotides matching TRBD1. The J call may be incorrect, as the DNA end agrees better with TRBJ2-7. The CDR3 runs to 14 residues. CDR1 SGHTA and CDR2 FQGNSA come from the germline V gene. Here the CDR3 DNA reads TGTGCCAGCAGCTTACGGGATAGACAGGGCGAGCAGTACTTC. This sequence encodes CASSLRDRQGEQYF.

This clonotype appeared once. The genes are TRBV12-3 or TRBV12-4 and TRBJ2-1; 15 bases are a match to TRBD2. The CDR3 spans 20 residues. The trim removed 6 bases at V and 1 base at J, leaving 13 bases unmatched. CDR3 DNA: TGTGCCAGCAGCCTCCTGAGTGGACTAGCGGGAGGGGGGTCCTACAATGAGCAGTTCTTC. It specifies CASSLLSGLAGGGSYNEQFF.

This clonotype was seen a few times. The rearrangement links TRBV6-1 to TRBJ2-2; maybe TRBD2 (5 bases). CDR3 size: 14 residues. The V gene lost 3 bases and the J gene lost 7 bases, with 12 bases spanning the gap. Germline assignment: CDR1 MNHNS and CDR2 SASEGT. CDR3 coding DNA: TGTGCCAGCAGTGATACCCACAGCGGCGGGGAGCTGTTTTTT. This translates into CASSDTHSGGELFF.

This chain links TRBV6-1 with TRBJ2-7; TRBD1 is a possible D gene (6 bases). The CDR3 is 17 amino acids. Trimming took off 6 bases at V and 1 base at J, with 22 bases between the two ends. Germline-derived CDR1 and CDR2 are MNHNS and SASEGT. The DNA for the CDR3 is TGTGCCAGCAGAGGGAAACAGGGAAAACCGAGATCCTACGAGCAGTACTTC. This sequence encodes CASRGKQGKPRSYEQYF.

This sequence joins TRBV11-3 and TRBJ2-1; D remains ambiguous. This CDR3 region has 11 residues. Trimming took 0 bases from V and 6 from J, leaving 0 bases between them. Per the germline V gene, CDR1 is SGHNT and CDR2 is YENEEA. The CDR3 nucleotides read TGTGCCAGCAGCTTAGACAATGAGCAGTTCTTC. Its translation: CASSLDNEQFF.

The sample holds a few counts of this clonotype. This rearrangement joins TRBV6-1 to TRBJ1-2; no firm D call. Germline V gene lookup returns CDR1 MNHNS and CDR2 SASEGT. The CDR3 extends over 14 amino acids. The V gene lost 2 bases and the J gene lost 8 bases, with 15 bases spanning the gap. This CDR3 is CASSEKVEIGGYTF. The CDR3 DNA reads TGTGCCAGCAGTGAAAAGGTTGAAATTGGGGGCTACACCTTC.

V and J are TRBV12-3 or TRBV12-4 and TRBJ1-2; D remains unclear. Deletions cut 6 bases from V and 4 bases from J, with 21 bases between. CDR3 length equals 16 residues. CDR3 coding DNA: TGTGCCAGCAGCCTCGGAGGACCGTCCTATTCCTATGGCTACACCTTC. As protein: CASSLGGPSYSYGYTF.

This clonotype was found a few times. The J gene is TRBJ2-1, the V gene TRBV7-8, with TRBD2 as a possible D gene (6 bases). The end of the DNA fits TRBJ2-7 better, so the J call may be wrong. Germline V lookup: CDR1 SGHVS, CDR2 FQNEAQ. This CDR3 has 15 amino acids. CDR3 amino acids: CASSLVTEGSYEQYF. CDR3 in DNA: TGTGCCAGCAGCTTAGTCACGGAGGGCTCCTACGAGCAGTACTTC.

The V call is TRBV6-5, the J call TRBJ1-2; 9 nucleotides line up with TRBD1. The CDR3 sequence is 16 residues long. With 0 bases clipped from V and 5 bases from J, the junction kept 7 bases outside the gene matches. From germline, CDR1 is MNHEY and CDR2 SVGAGI. CDR3: CASSYSIQGAGYGYTF. The CDR3 DNA follows: TGTGCCAGCAGTTACTCGATACAGGGGGCAGGGTATGGCTACACCTTC.

A few counts support this clonotype. The chain couples TRBV6-1 to TRBJ1-5; D may be TRBD1 (5 bases). Germline V lookup: CDR1 MNHNS, CDR2 SASEGT. The CDR3 is 15 amino acids. V was cut by 7 bases and J by 4 bases, with 17 bases left in between. As DNA, the CDR3 is TGTGCCAGCATGAGAAGGCGAGGGGAGAATCAGCCCCAGCATTTT. Its translation: CASMRRRGENQPQHF.

By share, this clonotype counts as large (0.1 to 1%). CDR3 amino acids: CASSEGPRGGSDGYTF. As DNA, the CDR3 is TGCGCCAGCAGTGAAGGCCCCAGGGGAGGATCGGATGGCTACACCTTC. This chain links TRBV10-1 with TRBJ1-2; perhaps TRBD1 as D (6 bases). V was shortened by 3 bases and J by 6 bases, with 20 bases between the two germline ends. The CDR3 contains 16 residues. CDR1 is WNHNN, CDR2 SYGVQD, per germline (reference sequence).

The chain recombines TRBV6-1 with TRBJ1-4, with TRBD1 identical over 11 bases. J lost 4 bases, V lost 4 bases, and 2 bases had no gene match. The CDR3 is made up of 15 amino acids. The V gene's germline CDR1 is MNHNS and CDR2 SASEGT. Written as DNA, the CDR3 is TGTGCCAGCAGTGGGACAGGGGGCGGTAATGAAAAACTGTTTTTT. This gives the protein CASSGTGGGNEKLFF.